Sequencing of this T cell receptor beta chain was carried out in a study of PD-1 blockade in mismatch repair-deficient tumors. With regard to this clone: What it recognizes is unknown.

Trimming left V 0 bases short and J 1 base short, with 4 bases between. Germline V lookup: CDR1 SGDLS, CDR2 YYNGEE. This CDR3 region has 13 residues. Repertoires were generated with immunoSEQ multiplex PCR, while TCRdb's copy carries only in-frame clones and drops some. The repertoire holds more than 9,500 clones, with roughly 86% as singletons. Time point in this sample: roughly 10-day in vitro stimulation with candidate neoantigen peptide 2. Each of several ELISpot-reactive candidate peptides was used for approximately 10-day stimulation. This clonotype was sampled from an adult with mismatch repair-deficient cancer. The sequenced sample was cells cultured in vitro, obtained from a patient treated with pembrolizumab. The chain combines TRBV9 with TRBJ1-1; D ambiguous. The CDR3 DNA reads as TGTGCCAGCAGCGTAGAGGGGAACACTGAAGCTTTCTTT. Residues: CASSVEGNTEAFF.